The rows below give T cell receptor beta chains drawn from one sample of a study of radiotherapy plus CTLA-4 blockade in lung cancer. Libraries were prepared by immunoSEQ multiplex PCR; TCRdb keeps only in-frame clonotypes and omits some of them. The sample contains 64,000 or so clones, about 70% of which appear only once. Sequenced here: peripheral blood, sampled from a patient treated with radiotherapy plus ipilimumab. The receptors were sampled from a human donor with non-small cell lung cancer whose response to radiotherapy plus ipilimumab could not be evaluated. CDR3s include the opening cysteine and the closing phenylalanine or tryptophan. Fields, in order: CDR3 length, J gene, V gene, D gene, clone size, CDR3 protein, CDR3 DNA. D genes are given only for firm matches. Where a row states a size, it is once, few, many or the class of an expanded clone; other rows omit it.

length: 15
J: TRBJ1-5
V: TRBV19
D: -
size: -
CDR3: CASSPPAGSNQPQHF
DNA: TGTGCCAGTAGTCCTCCCGCGGGGAGCAATCAGCCCCAGCATTTT

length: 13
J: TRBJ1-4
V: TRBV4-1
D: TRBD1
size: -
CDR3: CASSGTGNWRLFF
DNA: TGCGCCAGCTCCGGGACAGGGAATTGGAGACTGTTTTTT

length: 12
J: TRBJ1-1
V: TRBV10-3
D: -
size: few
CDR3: CAISGLVGEAFF
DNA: TGTGCCATCAGTGGATTGGTCGGTGAAGCTTTCTTT

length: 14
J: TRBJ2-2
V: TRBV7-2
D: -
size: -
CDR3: CASSLVSNTGELFF
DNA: TGTGCCAGCAGCTTAGTTTCTAACACCGGGGAGCTGTTTTTT

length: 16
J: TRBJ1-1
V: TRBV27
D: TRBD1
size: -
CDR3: CASSFLTGARDTEAFF
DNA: TGTGCCAGCAGTTTTTTGACAGGGGCTCGGGACACTGAAGCTTTCTTT

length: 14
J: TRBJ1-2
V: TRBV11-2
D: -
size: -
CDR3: CASSPVGGRYGYTF
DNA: TGTGCCAGCAGCCCGGTGGGGGGGCGCTATGGCTACACCTTC

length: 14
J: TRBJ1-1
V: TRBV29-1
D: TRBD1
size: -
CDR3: CSAQTGIGRTEAFF
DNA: TGCAGCGCACAGACAGGGATTGGGAGGACTGAAGCTTTCTTT

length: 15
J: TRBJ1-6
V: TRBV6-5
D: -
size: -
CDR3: CASSYQESYNSPLHF
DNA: TGTGCCAGCAGTTATCAGGAATCCTATAATTCACCCCTCCACTTT

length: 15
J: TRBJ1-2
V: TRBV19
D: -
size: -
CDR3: CASRPLGTSFRGYTF
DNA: TGTGCCAGTAGGCCCCTCGGGACTTCCTTTCGGGGCTACACCTTC

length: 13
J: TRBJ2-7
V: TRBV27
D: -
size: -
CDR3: CASSRQRTYEQYF
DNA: TGTGCCAGCAGCCGACAGCGAACCTACGAGCAGTACTTC

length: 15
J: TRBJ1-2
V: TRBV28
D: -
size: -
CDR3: CASSSRGGGDYGYTF
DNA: TGTGCCAGCAGTTCCCGGGGGGGAGGGGACTATGGCTACACCTTC

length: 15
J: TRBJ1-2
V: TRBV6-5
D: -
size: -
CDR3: CASREGGIANYGYTF
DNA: TGTGCCAGCCGGGAGGGGGGAATAGCTAACTATGGCTACACCTTC

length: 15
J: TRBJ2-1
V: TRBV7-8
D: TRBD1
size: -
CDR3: CASSLDRGPYNEQFF
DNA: TGTGCCAGCAGCTTAGACAGGGGGCCCTACAATGAGCAGTTCTTC

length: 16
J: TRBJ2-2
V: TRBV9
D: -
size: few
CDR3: CASSVSPQGNTGELFF
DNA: TGTGCCAGCAGCGTTTCCCCACAGGGGAACACCGGGGAGCTGTTTTTT

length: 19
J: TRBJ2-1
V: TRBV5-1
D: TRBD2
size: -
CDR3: CASSLASTSGRRSYNEQFF
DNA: TGCGCCAGCAGCTTGGCCTCGACTAGCGGGAGGCGCTCCTACAATGAGCAGTTCTTC

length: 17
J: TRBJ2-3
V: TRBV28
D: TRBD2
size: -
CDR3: CASSFPPRTGGLDTQYF
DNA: TGTGCCAGCAGTTTCCCACCCCGTACGGGGGGGCTGGATACGCAGTATTTT

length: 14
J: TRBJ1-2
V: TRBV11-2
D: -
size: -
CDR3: CASSLLGLSDGYTF
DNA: TGTGCCAGCAGCTTACTGGGACTATCGGATGGCTACACCTTC

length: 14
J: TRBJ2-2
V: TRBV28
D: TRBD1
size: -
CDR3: CASSSGQFTGELFF
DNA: TGTGCCAGCAGCTCGGGACAGTTCACCGGGGAGCTGTTTTTT

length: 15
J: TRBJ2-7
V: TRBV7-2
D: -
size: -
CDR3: CASSTPGGRRYEQYF
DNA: TGTGCCAGCAGCACGCCAGGGGGGCGCCGTTACGAGCAGTACTTC

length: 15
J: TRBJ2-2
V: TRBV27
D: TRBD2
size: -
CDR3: CASSLLSGGAGELFF
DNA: TGTGCCAGCAGTCTCCTTAGCGGGGGGGCCGGGGAGCTGTTTTTT

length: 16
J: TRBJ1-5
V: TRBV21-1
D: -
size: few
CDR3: CASSTQAPTGNQPQHF
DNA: TGTGCCAGCAGCACACAGGCACCTACAGGGAATCAGCCCCAGCATTTT

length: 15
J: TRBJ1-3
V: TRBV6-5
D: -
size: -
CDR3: CASSSTGYSGNTIYF
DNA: TGTGCCAGCAGTTCCACAGGATACTCTGGAAACACCATATATTTT

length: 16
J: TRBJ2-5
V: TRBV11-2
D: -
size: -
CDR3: CASSLDTGVGAKAQYF
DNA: TGTGCCAGCAGCTTAGATACAGGAGTGGGGGCCAAGGCCCAGTACTTC

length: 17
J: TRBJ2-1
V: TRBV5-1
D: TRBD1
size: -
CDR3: CASSLATGTGGNNEQFF
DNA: TGCGCCAGCAGCTTGGCTACCGGGACAGGGGGGAACAATGAGCAGTTCTTC

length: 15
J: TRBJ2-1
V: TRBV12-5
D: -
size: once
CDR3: CASGPPGGPLNEQFF
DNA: TGTGCTAGTGGTCCACCCGGGGGACCTTTAAATGAGCAGTTCTTC

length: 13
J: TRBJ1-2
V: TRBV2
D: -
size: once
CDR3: CASSAPGNYGYTF
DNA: TGTGCCAGCAGTGCCCCGGGGAACTATGGCTACACCTTC

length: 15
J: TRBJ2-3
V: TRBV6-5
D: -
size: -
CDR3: CASSLRGTSTDTQYF
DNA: TGTGCCAGCAGTCTACGGGGGACCAGCACAGATACGCAGTATTTT

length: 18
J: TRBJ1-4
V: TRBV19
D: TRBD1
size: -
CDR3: CASSPPLGQGRANEKLLF
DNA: TGTGCCAGTAGTCCACCACTCGGACAGGGGAGGGCTAATGAAAAACTGCTTTTT

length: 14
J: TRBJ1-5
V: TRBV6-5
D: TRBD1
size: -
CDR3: CASSLTGGRQPQHF
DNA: TGTGCCAGCAGCCTGACAGGGGGCAGACAGCCCCAGCATTTT

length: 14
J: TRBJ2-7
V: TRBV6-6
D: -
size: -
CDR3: CATTIAENSYEQYF
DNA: TGTGCCACTACTATAGCGGAAAACTCCTACGAGCAGTACTTC

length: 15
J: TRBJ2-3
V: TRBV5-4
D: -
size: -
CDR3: CASSLAQTSWDTQYF
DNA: TGTGCCAGCAGCTTGGCGCAGACTTCCTGGGATACGCAGTATTTT

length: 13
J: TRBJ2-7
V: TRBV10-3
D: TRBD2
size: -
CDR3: CAISTGTNYEQYF
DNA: TGTGCCATCAGTACGGGGACTAACTACGAGCAGTACTTC

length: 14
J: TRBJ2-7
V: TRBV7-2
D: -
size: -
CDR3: CASSLGRQGYEQYF
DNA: TGTGCCAGCAGCTTAGGGCGGCAGGGCTACGAGCAGTACTTC

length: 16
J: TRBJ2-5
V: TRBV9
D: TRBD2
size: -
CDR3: CASSVVLTSGVETQYF
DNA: TGTGCCAGCAGCGTAGTCCTGACTAGCGGGGTAGAGACCCAGTACTTC

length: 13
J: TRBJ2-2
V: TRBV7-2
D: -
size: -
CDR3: CASSLAVTGELFF
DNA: TGTGCCAGCAGCTTGGCTGTCACCGGGGAGCTGTTTTTT

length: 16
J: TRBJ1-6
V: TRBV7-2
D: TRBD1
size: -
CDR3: CASSFERQGRNSPLHF
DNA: TGTGCCAGCAGCTTCGAGAGACAGGGGCGAAATTCACCCCTCCACTTT